The 15 T cell receptor beta chains given below trace back to one sample, sequenced in a study of molecular identifiers for immune sequencing clone quantification. TCRdb used MiXCR to reprocess the PCR reads, holding one entry per CDR3 protein. The sample yields some 590,000 distinct CDR3 sequences, less than 30% seen once. Source material: naive CD8+ T cells from blood, with Jurkat cell RNA spiked in. Subset meaning: FACS-sorted CD8+CD4-CCR7+CD45RA+ naive T cells. Receptor source: a human donor in good health. Some libraries in this study had Jurkat cell RNA spiked in.

This clonotype was counted many times. The chain has TRBV18 and TRBJ2-3; D is ambiguous. Germline V lookup: CDR1 KGHSH, CDR2 LQKENI. The ends were cut back, 3 bases at V and 4 bases at J, with 11 bases in the middle. The CDR3 loop spans 14 amino acids. The CDR3 DNA sequence: TGTGCCAGCTCACCTGGGTCAGAAGCAGATACGCAGTATTTT. It translates to CASSPGSEADTQYF.

The chain employs TRBV27 and TRBJ1-5; 8 bases line up with TRBD1. The germline CDR1 and CDR2 sequences are MNHEY and SMNVEV (reference sequence). Unmatched junction bases numbered 3, after V lost 0 bases and J lost 5 bases. The length of the CDR3 is 15 residues. CDR3 region: CASSLSAGGYQPQHF. DNA of the CDR3: TGTGCCAGCAGTTTATCGGCAGGGGGCTATCAGCCCCAGCATTTT.

This clonotype was picked up a small number of times. J is TRBJ1-2 and V is TRBV29-1, with 7 bases fitting TRBD1. The CDR3 runs 16 residues. Germline trimming cut 0 bases from V and 2 bases from J; bases unmatched to any gene: 9. The V gene's germline CDR1 is SQVTM and CDR2 ANQGSEA. The CDR3 bases are TGCAGCGTTGAAGACCCCGGGACAGTGAACAACTATGGCTACACCTTC. Its translation is CSVEDPGTVNNYGYTF. Variable domain in full (rest from reference TRBV29-1 and TRBJ1-2): SAVISQKPSRDICQRGTSLTIQCQVDSQVTMMFWYRQQPGQSLTLIATANQGSEATYESGFVIDKFPISRPNLTFSTLTVSNMSPEDSSIYLCSVEDPGTVNNYGYTFGSGTRLTVV.

This chain links TRBV21-1 with TRBJ2-7; the table gives TRBD2 as D, unverified against the DNA. TRBV21-1 is designated a pseudogene. The CDR3 consists of 15 residues. The chain's CDR3 is CASSKSSGLAYEQYF. CDR3 coding DNA: TGTGCCAGCAGCAAGTCTAGCGGGTTGGCCTACGAGCAGTACTTC.

Comments on this clonotype: A much larger clone lies one base from this, so it may be a read error. The J gene is TRBJ2-4, the V gene TRBV29-1; possible D gene TRBD1, 6 bases. CDR3 length equals 14 residues. V lost 4 bases to trimming and J lost 2 bases, with 12 bases between them. The germline V gene encodes CDR1 SQVTM and CDR2 ANQGSEA. CDR3 DNA: TGCAGCGTTGCGGGCAGGGGCCCCAAAAACATTCAGTACTTC. Translation: CSVAGRGPKNIQYF.

Comments on this clonotype: Because the CDR3 is missing its conserved closing phenylalanine or tryptophan, this is likely a read error. The V call is TRBV5-3, the J call TRBJ2-7; 12 bases map to TRBD2. TRBV5-3 is designated an ORF whose function remains uncertain. The CDR3 contains 18 residues. This CDR3 is CASSSGLAGPDLGYEQYL. As DNA, the CDR3 is TGTGCCAGCAGCTCGGGACTAGCGGGCCCTGATCTGGGCTACGAGCAGTACTTA.

The sample holds many counts of this clonotype. V usage is TRBV15 and J usage is TRBJ2-3; D is uncertain. The CDR3 contains 14 residues. V shed 1 base and J shed 11 bases, with 16 bases lying between them. Germline V gene data show CDR1 as LNHNV and CDR2 as YYDKDF (reference sequence). In DNA form, the CDR3 reads TGTGCCACCAGCAGAGTCCAGGCGATCAAAATGCAGTATTTT. It encodes CATSRVQAIKMQYF.

This clonotype turned up a few times. The CDR3 reads CASTNREYNEQFF. In nucleotides, the CDR3 is TGTGCCAGCACAAACCGGGAGTACAATGAGCAGTTCTTC. The gene calls are TRBV7-9 and TRBJ2-1; D may be TRBD2 (6 bases). The CDR3 has 13 amino acids. In germline, CDR1 is SEHNR, CDR2 FQNEAQ (reference sequence). The ends were cut back, 7 bases at V and 4 bases at J, with 11 bases in the middle.

Only a few counts were recorded for this clonotype. The chain's CDR3 is CASRAGTGGLSGYEQYF. CDR3 in DNA: TGTGCCAGCAGGGCCGGGACAGGGGGCCTCTCTGGTTACGAGCAGTACTTC. This rearrangement joins TRBV2 to TRBJ2-7, with 12 bases that match TRBD1. Trimming removed 6 bases from V and 4 bases from J; junction bases left unmatched: 13. Germline V gives CDR1 SNHLY, CDR2 FYNNEI. This CDR3 comprises 17 residues.

Comments on this clonotype: One base away lies a much larger clone, so this may be a sequencing read error. Lacking the conserved final phenylalanine or tryptophan, this CDR3 likely reflects a read error. V usage is TRBV7-9 and J usage is TRBJ2-2; 9 bases are a match to TRBD2. V dropped 4 bases and J dropped 4; count of bases not matched to a gene: 4. Germline values: CDR1 SEHNR, CDR2 FQNEAQ (reference sequence). This CDR3 has 15 residues. CDR3 coding DNA: TGTGCCAGCAGCTCGCTAGCGGGACCCACCGGGGAGCTGTTTTTG. Encoded protein: CASSSLAGPTGELFL.

This clonotype was seen a handful of times. The gene calls are TRBV27 and TRBJ2-5; 8 bases agree with TRBD1. The CDR3 extends over 13 amino acids. In germline, CDR1 is MNHEY, CDR2 SMNVEV (reference sequence). Trimming removed 6 bases from V and 3 bases from J; junction bases left unmatched: 3. CDR3 region: CASRTGGKETQYF. CDR3 nucleotide sequence: TGTGCCAGCAGAACAGGGGGGAAAGAGACCCAGTACTTC.

Points on this clonotype: One end of the junction is discordant with germline, which a read error may explain. V is TRBV5-1 and J is TRBJ2-1; 8 bases map to TRBD2. This CDR3 spans 15 amino acids. Germline CDR1 and CDR2: SGHRS and YFSETQ. CDR3 DNA: TGCGCCAGCGGCTCCTCTCGGGGGGGCGAAAATGAGCAGTTATTC. It is translated as CASGSSRGGENEQLF.

As to this clonotype: This may stem from a read error, because a much larger clone lies one nucleotide away. The chain joins TRBV13 to TRBJ2-3; TRBD2 is a possible D gene (5 bases). V was pared by 2 bases and J by 1 base, with 16 bases between. The CDR3 extends over 17 amino acids. Germline lookup yields CDR1 PRHDT and CDR2 FYEKMQ (reference sequence). The CDR3 protein is CASSLRRAVVGTDTQYF. CDR3 DNA: TGTGCCAGCAGCTTACGGCGGGCGGTGGTTGGCACAGATACGCAGTATTTT.

The chain combines TRBV5-6 with TRBJ2-7, with a possible D match to TRBD2 (5 bases). This CDR3 contains 12 residues. V lost 3 bases and J lost 7, with 11 bases in between. Germline V lookup: CDR1 SGHDT, CDR2 YYEEEE. CDR3 protein: CASSSRAREQYF. The CDR3 DNA follows: TGTGCCAGCAGCTCGAGGGCGAGGGAGCAGTACTTC. Full variable domain (rest looked up from reference TRBV5-6 and TRBJ2-7): DAGVTQSPTHLIKTRGQQVTLRCSPKSGHDTVSWYQQALGQGPQFIFQYYEEEERQRGNFPDRFSGHQFPNYSSELNVNALLLGDSALYLCASSSRAREQYFGPGTRLTVT.

This clonotype has at least ten counts. The chain carries TRBV7-9 and TRBJ2-3; tentatively, D is TRBD2 (6 bases). Germline CDR1 reads SEHNR; CDR2 reads FQNEAQ (reference sequence). Trimming left V 4 bases short and J 4 bases short, with 12 bases between. The CDR3 spans 14 residues. CDR3 nucleotide sequence: TGTGCCAGCAGCTCAGAAACGGGAGCAGATACGCAGTATTTT. This encodes CASSSETGADTQYF.